The present entry profiles one T cell receptor (beta chain) with its context. Its antigen is currently not known. No much larger clonotype is one base removed from it; base qualities were not supplied. V is trimmed back by 4 bases and J by 6 bases, and the junction contains 10 bases that no gene match accounts for. From a lookup of the germline V gene, CDR1 and CDR2 are MGHRA and YSYEKL. Spanning cysteine to phenylalanine, the CDR3 consists of 16 amino acids. Left in the record is the CDR3 DNA by itself, 48 bases read in frame from the first base. The cohort was made up of roughly 670 healthy bone marrow donors. Cohort members were all nominally healthy when sampled, although unrecorded immune exposures were likely present. The donor tested CMV seropositive and was one of the 289 seropositive cohort members. A peripheral blood sample was collected from each donor, and TCR beta sequencing was performed on peripheral blood mononuclear cells. Genomic DNA was extracted from the blood cell samples with the Qiagen DNeasy Blood Extraction Kit.

The method behind the library was the immunoSEQ multiplex PCR assay. For the multiplex PCR, a mixture combining 60 forward primers for TCR Vbeta segments and 13 reverse primers for TCR Jbeta segments was used. The CDR3 region of rearranged TCR beta genes was amplified from genomic DNA with a multiplex PCR assay. The Illumina HiSeq System was used to sequence the amplified TCR beta libraries as 87-base-pair reads. The original pipeline was this. In a later analysis, roughly 80 million unique TCR beta chains were counted across the approximately 620 repertoires, and approximately 11 million of these chains were shared by at least two donors. To remove PCR and sequencing errors, raw reads were error-corrected and collapsed into unique sequences using a nearest-neighbor algorithm that merged closely related sequences. CDR3 sequences were aligned to IMGT reference sequences to assign V, D and J gene segments. For a sequence to be retained, a match of at least six nucleotides was required to both a V gene segment and a J gene segment. Rearrangements were called productive when the CDR3 lacked stop codons and stayed in frame with V and J; all others were non-productive. Following IMGT convention, CDR3 was defined as the stretch from the second conserved V-encoded cysteine to the conserved J-encoded phenylalanine. The earlier analysis of about 500 of the donors excluded sequences that lacked an unambiguous match to a single V gene segment. In an earlier analysis of some 590 of the donors, a V segment was called functional when productive rearrangements were above 56.7%, and segregating when the standard deviation between donors exceeded 5%. A statistical classification framework was developed to diagnose cytomegalovirus status using the catalog of TCR beta chain sequences. In a later analysis, TCR nucleotide sequences were compared against IMGT/GENE-DB human TR gene sequences so that V and J genes could be assigned. In a later analysis, CDR3 sequences and most-parsimonious VDJ recombination scenarios were assigned using the TCRdist pipeline. In a later analysis, each TCR beta chain was defined by its CDR3 amino acid sequence together with its V-gene family, and reads lacking a unique V-gene family were excluded. A later analysis removed roughly 590 highly shared, low-generation-probability nucleotide sequences to deal with suspected cross-contamination and a sequencing artifact. In a later analysis, a clonal expansion index for each public chain was calculated from normalized within-repertoire ranks of inferred template counts. In a later analysis, generation probabilities were computed using a VDJ recombination model fitted to out-of-frame rearrangements, and the results were checked against IGoR. Hypergeometric tests were used in a later analysis to score TCR-TCR, TCR-HLA and TCR-CMV co-occurrence, with a repertoire-size bias correction applied to the TCR pairs. A later analysis estimated false discovery rates by permuting HLA or CMV assignments 20 times. In a later analysis, co-occurring TCRs were grouped with DBSCAN, and TCRdist sequence similarity was added when clustering was performed within HLA-allele-positive subsets. Co-occurrence clustering excluded repertoires with fewer than 30,000 or more than 120,000 public chains, plus five with anomalous nucleotide sharing. The source is immuneACCESS, and TCRdb retained only in-frame sequences with V and J called. Part of the clones is not carried over; for the studies checked, unresolved V genes explain less than half of this, and the remainder is unexplained. D and trimming were read from the DNA, whereas the V and J calls and clone size are those reported in that table. The sample profile shows about 210,000 clones; 70% to 80% of them were found once. Around 0.42% of the sample comes from the top ten.

This record comes from a study of cytomegalovirus exposure and HLA in healthy donors (dated by TCRdb to about 2017). Background for the entire study: According to an earlier analysis of 550 to 750 of the donors, some 180 million T cells yielded 117 million unique TCR beta sequences and about 300 Gb of sequence data. About 310 gigabases of sequencing data and tens of millions of unique TCR sequences were included in an early release covering over 600 HLA-typed donors. Of the approximately 400 genotyped donors, around 81% fell in the genetic ancestry cluster associated with self-reported Caucasian donors. The study was designed to test whether signatures of past pathogen exposure could be identified by cataloging public T cell receptors. The study profiled the T cell repertoires of about 640 subjects by immunosequencing and related them to cytomegalovirus serostatus. Along with the roughly 670-subject first cohort, a separate validation cohort of over 90 different subjects was used. To predict cytomegalovirus infection status, the study combined high-throughput TCR immunosequencing, statistical association of individual TCRs with disease status, and machine learning. A later analysis re-analyzed previously published TCR beta repertoires from approximately 670 donors and added high-resolution HLA genotyping to study TCR occurrence patterns. The later analysis used no new phenotypic data to find candidate immune exposures, relying instead on TCR beta sequences and their occurrence across donors. An earlier analysis of fewer than 750 of the donors used high-throughput TCR beta sequencing to judge whether each TCR beta V gene segment behaved as functional or pseudogenic. Donor age, sex, ethnicity and CMV serostatus were compiled alongside the repertoire data. A later genetic analysis took genome-wide SNP genotypes for about 60% of the roughly 670 donors and used that subset as a discovery cohort. All discovery cohort repertoires had been generated using a single sequencing platform. Class I and class II HLA loci were covered by the typing at four-digit resolution. Typing coverage differed by locus: A, B, C, DRB1 and DQB1 were typed in roughly 629-630 donors, DQA1 in about 560, DPA1 in around 580, and DPB1 in approximately 450. Because of strong linkage in the cohort, five DR-DQ haplotypes were treated as single units for association and clustering. Across 300 to 400 genotyped donors of the cohort, an average of about 240,000 unique TCR beta nucleotide sequences per donor were sequenced, and 15% to 20% of those sequences were non-productive. Points the paper makes about the study in general: A later genetic analysis reported fewer N-insertions in productive TCRs among donors in an Asian-associated ancestry cluster than the roughly 640-donor mean. A later analysis found that HLA-associated TCR beta chains were more clonally expanded and had lower generation probabilities than equally common non-associated chains. Only TCR beta chains were sequenced in this cohort, and the absence of alpha or paired-chain data limited detectable features. A few of the identified cytomegalovirus-associated TCR beta chains were confirmed in vitro to be specific for cytomegalovirus antigens. A later analysis found that TCR association rates varied across HLA loci, with DRB1 alleles showing the most associated TCRs and HLA-C alleles the fewest. For the cohort, immune exposure information was limited to CMV serostatus. Because some donors lacked HLA typing at each locus, the association tests relied only on the typed subset. A cluster of highly shared sequence variants was judged likely to be a technical artifact of the sequencing pipeline. A total of 150 or so TCR beta chains were listed by the study as associated with cytomegalovirus. Most CMV-associated TCR beta chains appeared to be HLA-restricted in a later analysis, and the HLA associations seemed to be driven largely by CMV exposure. Because the 87-base-pair reads could not distinguish some IMGT-functional V segments, including TRBV6-2 and TRBV6-3, those segments were excluded. Sequencing depth was assumed to be roughly uniform across donors in the presence/absence analyses, though that assumption may not hold. In a later analysis, several top co-occurrence clusters were reported to appear linked to parvovirus B19, influenza, CMV and Epstein-Barr virus. Across donors, most TCR sequences were observed very rarely, whereas some public TCRs were present in many individuals. According to the authors, the approach could potentially be generalized to other disease states and immunological phenotypes. The classifier was reported to diagnose cytomegalovirus status with high specificity and sensitivity in both the original and validation cohorts. A further reported finding was that TCR beta sequences accurately predicted the HLA-A and HLA-B alleles for most subjects in the first cohort. Specific HLA alleles were associated with 15,000 to 20,000 TCR beta sequences at a false discovery rate of 0.05 in a later analysis. Because counts were too low, around 18 rarely observed V segments, including chromosome 9 orphons, were left out of the earlier analysis of some 640 of the donors. V-gene and J-gene trimming of TCR beta chains was associated with a missense DCLRE1C variant in a later genetic analysis, and the association was replicated in an independent cohort. Correlated functional status among segregating V segments might reflect linkage disequilibrium, but an unknown experimental factor could not be ruled out. An earlier analysis of 587 of the donors showed that most TCR beta V segments appeared in productive rearrangements either about 87% or about 30% of the time, which broadly matched IMGT annotations. When HLA alleles, especially DR and DQ, strongly co-occurred, attributing TCR associations to individual alleles was difficult.

Sequencing was performed on PBMCs. In this chain, TRBV4-1 is recombined with TRBJ2-1, with 9 central nucleotides matching TRBD2. The source of this sequence is a male donor in good health and CMV-seropositive. Here is the DNA: TGCGCCAGCAGCCCCCGGGGACTAGCTACTTCCAATGAGCAGTTCTTC. Its translation reads: CASSPRGLATSNEQFF.